This paragraph covers one T cell receptor (beta chain) sequence. The antigen it binds to is not known. This may arise from a read error, as a much more abundant clone is one base away. The sample is drawn from a study of blood T cells in healthy people across ages (dated by TCRdb to about 2015). Concerning the study at large: In model experiments, roughly one uniquely barcoded TCR beta cDNA molecule per two T cells was captured by template switching. Age-related changes in TCR beta repertoire diversity were measured in the study by deep sequencing normalized with unique cDNA molecular identifiers. The donors were split into four age groups: young (average about 16 years), middle-aged (about 40), aged (62) and long-lived (approximately 89). To avoid experimental bias, donors of different ages were distributed randomly across sequencing lanes. The study analyzed two additional independent replicas of 1 million unique cDNA reads from the same blood draw for two donors, one aged 18 to 30 and one aged 80 or older. Paper-wide results and their limitations: Because donor CMV infection status was unknown, age-related changes in expanded clonotypes were potentially confounded. Estimates of total diversity based on one million sequenced T cells were considered lower bounds and underestimates. Observed TCR beta diversity correlated strongly with the percentage of naive T cells measured by flow cytometry. Since profiling was done on bulk unsorted PBMCs, naive and antigen-experienced compartments could not be conclusively compared. Compared with the aged group, the long-lived group had more naive CD4+ T cells, fewer expanded clones and increased TCR diversity, suggesting age selection. Observed TCR beta diversity per million T cells fell roughly linearly with age, and a significant reduction was already apparent by age around 40.

Taken from the germline V gene (reference sequence), the CDR1 and CDR2 loops are SEHNR and FQNEAQ. CDR3 length: 15 amino acids, cysteine to phenylalanine. Only CDR3 DNA is held: 45 bases, read in frame from base 1. The donors were roughly 40 Caucasian individuals from Russia, aged 6 to 90 years, who were systemically healthy. Each donor gave about 9.7 milliliters of peripheral blood, drawn into EDTA-treated Vacutainer tubes. PBMCs were isolated by Ficoll-Paque density-gradient centrifugation, with at least 7 million obtained per sample. Total RNA was extracted from PBMCs with Trizol reagent, with at least 5.5 micrograms obtained per sample. For every donor, an aliquot of PBMCs went through flow cytometry to measure the percentages of naive CD45RAhigh/CD27high T cells. Library prep was done by 5' RACE. These reads were obtained on an Illumina HiSeq 2500. A second PCR of roughly 7 to 11 cycles was performed with a sample-barcoded 5' primer and a J-beta primer mix. A unique molecular identifier was introduced onto each TCR beta cDNA molecule by a template-switch 5' adaptor carrying 12 random nucleotides. Each sample yielded at least 2.5 million CDR3-containing paired-end reads. All of the RNA was converted into first-strand cDNA using the Mint cDNA synthesis kit, with a TRBC-specific oligonucleotide serving as the primer. After uracil-DNA glycosylase treatment, a first 18-cycle PCR used universal primers M1SS and BC2_uni_R on all cDNA. Per the authors' processing: Each sample was normalized by randomly selecting 1 million high-quality reads, each carrying a distinct molecular identifier. Reads sharing molecular identifiers were discarded rather than binned into consensus sequences. CDR3 identification, clonotype clustering and error correction used MiTCR with a Q25 quality threshold and the strictest error-elimination algorithm. A nonparametric unseen species model using Euler transformation provided a lower-bound estimate of total TCR beta diversity. Using fastp at Q25 and MiXCR, TCRdb reprocessed the public reads and kept productive beta chains. Each CDR3 protein gets just one entry, which takes the most common genes and DNA from the rows behind it. For this entry, the V and J calls and clone size follow TCRdb and not the study's own pipeline. The sample yields 590,000 or so distinct CDR3 sequences; about 30% were counted once. The ten most abundant clones make up around 14% of the sample.

The sequence links TRBV7-9 to TRBJ1-2, and possibly TRBD1, on 5 matching bases. What was sequenced was blood. The receptor's source is a woman older than 75 in good health. The bases read TGTGCCAACAGCTTAGACAGATCCCGGATCTATGGCTACACCTTC. Its product reads: CANSLDRSRIYGYTF.